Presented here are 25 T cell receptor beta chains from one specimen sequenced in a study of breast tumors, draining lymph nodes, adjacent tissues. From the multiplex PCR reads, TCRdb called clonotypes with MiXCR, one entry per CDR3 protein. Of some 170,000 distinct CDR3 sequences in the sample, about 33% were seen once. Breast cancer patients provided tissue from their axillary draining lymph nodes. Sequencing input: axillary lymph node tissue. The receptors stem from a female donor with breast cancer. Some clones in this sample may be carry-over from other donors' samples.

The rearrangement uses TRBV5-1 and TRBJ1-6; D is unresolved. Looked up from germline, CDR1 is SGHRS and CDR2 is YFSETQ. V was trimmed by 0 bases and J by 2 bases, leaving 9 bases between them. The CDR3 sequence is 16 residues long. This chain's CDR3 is CASSLASGTYNSPLHF. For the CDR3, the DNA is TGCGCCAGCAGCTTGGCCTCGGGCACCTATAATTCACCCCTCCACTTT.

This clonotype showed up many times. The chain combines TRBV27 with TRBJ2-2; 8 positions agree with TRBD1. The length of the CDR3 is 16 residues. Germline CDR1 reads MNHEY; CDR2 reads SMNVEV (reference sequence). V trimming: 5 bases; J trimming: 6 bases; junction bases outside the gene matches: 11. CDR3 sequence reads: CASSGRTGSVAGELFF. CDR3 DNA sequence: TGTGCCAGCAGTGGCAGGACAGGGAGTGTGGCCGGGGAGCTGTTTTTT.

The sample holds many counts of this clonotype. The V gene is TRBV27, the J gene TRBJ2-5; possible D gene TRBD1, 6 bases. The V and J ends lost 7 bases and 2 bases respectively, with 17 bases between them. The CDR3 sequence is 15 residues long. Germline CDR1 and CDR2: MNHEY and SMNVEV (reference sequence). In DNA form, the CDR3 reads TGTGCCAGCACCTTGAGGGCAGGGACACAAGAGACCCAGTACTTC. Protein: CASTLRAGTQETQYF.

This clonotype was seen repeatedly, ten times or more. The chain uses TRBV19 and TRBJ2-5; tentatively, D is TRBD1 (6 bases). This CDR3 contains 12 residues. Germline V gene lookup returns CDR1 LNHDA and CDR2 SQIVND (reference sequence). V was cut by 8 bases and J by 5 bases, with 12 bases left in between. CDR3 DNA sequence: TGTGCCAGTGGACAGACCGGGGAGACCCAGTACTTC. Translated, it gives CASGQTGETQYF.

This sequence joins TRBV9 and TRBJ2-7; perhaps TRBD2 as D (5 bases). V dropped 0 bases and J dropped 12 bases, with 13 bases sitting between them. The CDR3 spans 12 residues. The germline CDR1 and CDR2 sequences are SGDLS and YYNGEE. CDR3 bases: TGTGCCAGCAGCGTAGAGTCGGGGAGAATGTACTTC. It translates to CASSVESGRMYF.

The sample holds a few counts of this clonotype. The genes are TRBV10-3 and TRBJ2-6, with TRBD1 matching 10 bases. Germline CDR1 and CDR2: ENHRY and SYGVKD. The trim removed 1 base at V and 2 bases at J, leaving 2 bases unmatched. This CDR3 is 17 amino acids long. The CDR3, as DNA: TGTGCCATCAGTGAGTTGACAGGGGGCGCTGGGGCCAACGTCCTGACTTTC. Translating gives CAISELTGGAGANVLTF.

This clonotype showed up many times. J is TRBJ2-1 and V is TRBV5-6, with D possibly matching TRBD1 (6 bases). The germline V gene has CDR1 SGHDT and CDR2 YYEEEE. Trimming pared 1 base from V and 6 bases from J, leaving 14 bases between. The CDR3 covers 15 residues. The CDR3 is CASSLIQGWGNEQFF. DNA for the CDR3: TGTGCCAGCAGCTTGATACAGGGCTGGGGCAATGAGCAGTTCTTC.

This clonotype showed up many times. The CDR3 DNA follows: TGTGCCAGCAGCCCTAAGACTAGCATTTATGAGCAGTTCTTC. This gives the protein CASSPKTSIYEQFF. The gene calls are TRBV7-6 and TRBJ2-1; 7 positions agree with TRBD2. The CDR3 spans 14 residues. V was pared by 5 bases and J by 8 bases, with 9 bases of the junction left unmatched. CDR1 is SGHVS and CDR2 is FNYEAQ in the germline V gene.

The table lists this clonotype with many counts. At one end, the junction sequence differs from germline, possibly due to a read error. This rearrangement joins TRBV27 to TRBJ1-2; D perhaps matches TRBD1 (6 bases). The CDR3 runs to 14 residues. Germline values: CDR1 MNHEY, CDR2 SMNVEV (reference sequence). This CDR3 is CASSSDRANYGYAF. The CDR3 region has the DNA TGTGCCAGCAGTTCGGACAGAGCTAACTATGGCTACGCCTTC.

The DNA of the CDR3 is TGTGCCAGCAGCTTGGACAAAACCGGGAGATACACAGATACGCAGTATTTT. Amino acids: CASSLDKTGRYTDTQYF. This chain joins TRBV5-4 and TRBJ2-3; possibly TRBD2 for D (6 bases). CDR3 length equals 17 residues. The germline V and J ends were trimmed by 0 bases and 2 bases, with 16 bases remaining between them. The germline CDR1 and CDR2 sequences are SGHNT and YYREEE (reference sequence).

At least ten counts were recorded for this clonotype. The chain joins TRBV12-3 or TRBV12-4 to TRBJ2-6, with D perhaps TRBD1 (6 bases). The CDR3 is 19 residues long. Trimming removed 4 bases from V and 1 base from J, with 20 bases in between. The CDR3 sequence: CASSYQRQEEGSGANVLTF. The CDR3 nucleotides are TGTGCCAGCAGTTACCAACGACAGGAAGAGGGGTCTGGGGCCAACGTCCTGACTTTC.

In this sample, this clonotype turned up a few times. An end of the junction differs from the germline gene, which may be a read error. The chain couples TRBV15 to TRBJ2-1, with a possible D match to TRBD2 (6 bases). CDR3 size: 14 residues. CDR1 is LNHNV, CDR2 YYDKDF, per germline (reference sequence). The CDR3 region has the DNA TGTGCCACCGGCAGTAGGGCGGGACGGAATGAGCAGTTCTTC. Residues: CATGSRAGRNEQFF. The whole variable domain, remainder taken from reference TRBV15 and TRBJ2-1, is DAMVIQNPRYQVTQFGKPVTLSCSQTLNHNVMYWYQQKSSQAPKLLFHYYDKDFNNEADTPDNFQSRRPNTSFCFLDIRSPGLGDTAMYLCATGSRAGRNEQFFGPGTRLTVL.

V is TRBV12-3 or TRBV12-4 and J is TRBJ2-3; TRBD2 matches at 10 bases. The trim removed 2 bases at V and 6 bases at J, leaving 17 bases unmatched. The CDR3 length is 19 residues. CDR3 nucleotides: TGTGCCAGCAGTTTAAGGGGGGGCCTAGCGGGAGCCCCCCCGGATACGCAGTATTTT. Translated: CASSLRGGLAGAPPDTQYF.

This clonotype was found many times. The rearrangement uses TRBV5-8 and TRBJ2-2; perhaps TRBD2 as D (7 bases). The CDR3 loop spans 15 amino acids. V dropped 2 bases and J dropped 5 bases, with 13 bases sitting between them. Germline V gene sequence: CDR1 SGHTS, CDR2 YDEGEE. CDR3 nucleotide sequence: TGTGCCAGCAGCTTAAGGGGGGGCCCGACCGGGGAGCTGTTTTTT. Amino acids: CASSLRGGPTGELFF.

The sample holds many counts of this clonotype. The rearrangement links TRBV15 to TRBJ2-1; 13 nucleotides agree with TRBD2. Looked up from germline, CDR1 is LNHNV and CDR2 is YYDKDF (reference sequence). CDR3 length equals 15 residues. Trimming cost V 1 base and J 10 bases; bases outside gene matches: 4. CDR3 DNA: TGTGCCACCAGCAGAGGGACTAGCGGGAGTATAGAGCAGTTCTTC. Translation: CATSRGTSGSIEQFF.

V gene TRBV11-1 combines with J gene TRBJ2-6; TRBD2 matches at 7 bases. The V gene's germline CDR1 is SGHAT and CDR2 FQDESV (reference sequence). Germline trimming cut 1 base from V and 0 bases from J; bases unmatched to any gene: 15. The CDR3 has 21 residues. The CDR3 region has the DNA TGTGCCAGCAGCTTAGGAGCGAGCGGGACGTCCTTCAGCTCTGGGGCCAACGTCCTGACTTTC. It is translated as CASSLGASGTSFSSGANVLTF.

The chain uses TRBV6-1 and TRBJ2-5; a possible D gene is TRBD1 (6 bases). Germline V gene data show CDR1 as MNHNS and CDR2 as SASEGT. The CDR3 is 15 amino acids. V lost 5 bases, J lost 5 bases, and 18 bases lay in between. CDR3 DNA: TGTGCCAGCAGTTCGAGCACAGGGCGGGTGGAGACCCAGTACTTC. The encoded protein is CASSSSTGRVETQYF.

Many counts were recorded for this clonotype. The CDR3 DNA sequence: TGTGCCAGCAGCCTACCGGGGGGGGCGAACGAGCAGTACTTC. It is translated as CASSLPGGANEQYF. V is TRBV7-9 and J is TRBJ2-7, with 8 bases fitting TRBD2. Losses at the gene ends were 5 bases for V and 5 bases for J; bases not matched to a gene: 8. Per the germline V gene, CDR1 is SEHNR and CDR2 is FQNEAQ (reference sequence). The CDR3 spans 14 residues.

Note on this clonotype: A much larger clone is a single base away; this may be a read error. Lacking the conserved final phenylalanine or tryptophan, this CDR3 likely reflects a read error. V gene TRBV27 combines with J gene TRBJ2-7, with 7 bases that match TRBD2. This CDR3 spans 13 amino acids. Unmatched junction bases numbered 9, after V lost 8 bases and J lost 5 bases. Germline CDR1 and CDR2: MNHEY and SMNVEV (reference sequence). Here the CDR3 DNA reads TGTGCCAGCCGTCTCGGGACTACTAACGAGCAGTACCTC. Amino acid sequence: CASRLGTTNEQYL.

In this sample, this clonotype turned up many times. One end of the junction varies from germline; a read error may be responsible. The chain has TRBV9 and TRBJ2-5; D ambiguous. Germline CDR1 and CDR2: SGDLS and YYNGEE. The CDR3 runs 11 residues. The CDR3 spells CASSGRFRTTF. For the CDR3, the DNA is TGTGCCAGCAGCGGAAGGTTTCGGACGACCTTC.

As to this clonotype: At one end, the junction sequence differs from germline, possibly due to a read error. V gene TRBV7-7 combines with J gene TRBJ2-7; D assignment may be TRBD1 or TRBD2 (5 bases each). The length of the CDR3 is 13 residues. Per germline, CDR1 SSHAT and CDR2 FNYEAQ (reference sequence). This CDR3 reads CASSSTGAGEQYF. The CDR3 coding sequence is TGTGCTAGCAGCTCCACCGGGGCCGGCGAGCAGTACTTC.

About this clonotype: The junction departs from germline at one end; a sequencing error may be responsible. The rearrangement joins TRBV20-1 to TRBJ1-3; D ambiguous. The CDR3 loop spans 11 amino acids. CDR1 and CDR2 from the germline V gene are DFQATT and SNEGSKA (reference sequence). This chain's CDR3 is CSVESVNTIYF. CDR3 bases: TGCAGTGTCGAGTCGGTAAACACCATATACTTT.

The CDR3 protein is CASSLRCGANVLTF. The CDR3 DNA reads as TGCGCCAGCAGCTTGCGTTGTGGGGCCAACGTCCTGACTTTC. The V and J genes are TRBV5-1 and TRBJ2-6, with unresolved D. The CDR3 runs to 14 residues. V lost 1 base, J lost 3 bases, and 5 bases lay in between. The V gene's germline CDR1 is SGHRS and CDR2 YFSETQ.

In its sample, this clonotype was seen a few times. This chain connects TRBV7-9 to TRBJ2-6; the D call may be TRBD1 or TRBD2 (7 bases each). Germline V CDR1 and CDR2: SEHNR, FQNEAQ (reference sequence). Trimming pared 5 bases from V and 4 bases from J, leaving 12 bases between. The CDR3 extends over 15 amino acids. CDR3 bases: TGTGCCAGCAGCGCCAGGGGGGGGGGGGCCAACGTCCTGACTTTC. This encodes CASSARGGGANVLTF. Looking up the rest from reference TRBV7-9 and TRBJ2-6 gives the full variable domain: DTGVSQNPRHKITKRGQNVTFRCDPISEHNRLYWYRQTLGQGPEFLTYFQNEAQLEKSRLLSDRFSAERPKGSFSTLEIQRTEQGDSAMYLCASSARGGGANVLTFGAGSRLTVL.

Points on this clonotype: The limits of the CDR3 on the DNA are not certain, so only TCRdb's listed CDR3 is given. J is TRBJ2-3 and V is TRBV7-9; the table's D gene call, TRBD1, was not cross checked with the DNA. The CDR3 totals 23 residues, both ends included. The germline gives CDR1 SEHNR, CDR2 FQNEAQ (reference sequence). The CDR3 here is CASSFYICSARDPGGGSTDTQYF.